This T cell receptor beta chain was documented in a study of CD8+ T cells in alopecia areata. Germline loops: CDR1 SGHTA, CDR2 FQGNSA. The length of the CDR3 is 15 residues. With 3 bases removed from V and 4 bases from J, the gap between germline ends came to 15 bases. Extracted from the samples, RNA was reverse transcribed into cDNA to serve as the sequencing template. The table came from immunoSEQ multiplex PCR; TCRdb's copy has only in-frame clones and leaves some out. This sample yields 150,000 or so clones, of which approximately 52% are seen a single time; 15% to 20% belongs to the top ten. This sample's treatment: oral pan-JAK inhibitor, 5-10 mg twice daily.

The sequence was obtained from a human donor with alopecia areata. Sequences were derived from CD4+ T cells sorted from blood, sampled at approximately week 60, from a patient treated with tofacitinib. The J gene is TRBJ2-5, the V gene TRBV7-2; D gene unclear. CDR3 nucleotide sequence: TGTGCCAGCAGCTTTAGCCCAGCGTCCCCAGAGACCCAGTACTTC. Residues: CASSFSPASPETQYF.